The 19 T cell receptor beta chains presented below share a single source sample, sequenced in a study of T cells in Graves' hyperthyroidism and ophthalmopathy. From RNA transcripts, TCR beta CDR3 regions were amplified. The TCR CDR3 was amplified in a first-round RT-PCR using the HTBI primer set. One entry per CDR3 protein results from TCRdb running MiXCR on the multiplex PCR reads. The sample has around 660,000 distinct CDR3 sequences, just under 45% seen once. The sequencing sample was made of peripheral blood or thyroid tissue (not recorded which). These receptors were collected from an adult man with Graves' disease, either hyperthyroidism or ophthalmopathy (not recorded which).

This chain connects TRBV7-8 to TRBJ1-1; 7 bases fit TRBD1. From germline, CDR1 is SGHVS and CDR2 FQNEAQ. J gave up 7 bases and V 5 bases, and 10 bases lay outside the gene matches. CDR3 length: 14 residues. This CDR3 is CASSRDPRQGEAFF. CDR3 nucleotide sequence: TGTGCCAGCAGCCGGGACCCCAGACAGGGTGAAGCTTTCTTT.

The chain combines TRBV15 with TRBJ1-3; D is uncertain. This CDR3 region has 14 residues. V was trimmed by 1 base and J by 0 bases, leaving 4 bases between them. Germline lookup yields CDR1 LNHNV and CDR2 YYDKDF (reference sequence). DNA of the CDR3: TGTGCCACCAGCAGAGTCCTCTCTGGAAACACCATATATTTT. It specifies CATSRVLSGNTIYF.

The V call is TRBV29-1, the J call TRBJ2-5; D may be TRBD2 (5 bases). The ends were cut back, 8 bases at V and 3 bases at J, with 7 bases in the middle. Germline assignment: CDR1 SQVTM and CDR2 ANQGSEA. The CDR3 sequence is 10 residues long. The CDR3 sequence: CSHGEETQYF. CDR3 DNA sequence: TGCAGCCACGGGGAAGAGACCCAGTACTTC.

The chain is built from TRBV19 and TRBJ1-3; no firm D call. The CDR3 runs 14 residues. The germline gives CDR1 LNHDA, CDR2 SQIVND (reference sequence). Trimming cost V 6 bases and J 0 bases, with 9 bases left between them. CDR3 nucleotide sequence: TGTGCCAGTAGAGTAAAGAGCTCTGGAAACACCATATATTTT. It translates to CASRVKSSGNTIYF. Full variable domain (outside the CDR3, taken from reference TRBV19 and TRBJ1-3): DGGITQSPKYLFRKEGQNVTLSCEQNLNHDAMYWYRQDPGQGLRLIYYSQIVNDFQKGDIAEGYSVSREKKESFPLTVTSAQKNPTAFYLCASRVKSSGNTIYFGEGSWLTVV.

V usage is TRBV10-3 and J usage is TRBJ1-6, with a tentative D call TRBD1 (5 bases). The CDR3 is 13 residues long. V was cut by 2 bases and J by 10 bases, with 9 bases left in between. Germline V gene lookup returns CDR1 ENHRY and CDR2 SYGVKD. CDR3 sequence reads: CAISEGAGSPLHF. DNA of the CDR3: TGTGCCATCAGTGAGGGGGCTGGATCACCCCTCCACTTT.

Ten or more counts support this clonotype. This CDR3 reads CASSYRTGSNQPQHF. The CDR3 DNA reads TGTGCCAGCAGCTATAGGACAGGTAGCAATCAGCCCCAGCATTTT. J is TRBJ1-5 and V is TRBV7-8; 7 bases align to TRBD1. The CDR3 consists of 15 residues. V was clipped by 4 bases and J by 0 bases; unmatched bases: 3. Per the germline V gene, CDR1 is SGHVS and CDR2 is FQNEAQ.

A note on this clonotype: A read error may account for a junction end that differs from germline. CDR3 sequence: CASSPRTEQDF. The CDR3 bases are TGTGCCAGCAGTCCACGGACAGAGCAAGACTTC. The chain is built from TRBV12-3 or TRBV12-4 and TRBJ1-2, with D maybe TRBD1 (6 bases). There are 11 residues in the CDR3.

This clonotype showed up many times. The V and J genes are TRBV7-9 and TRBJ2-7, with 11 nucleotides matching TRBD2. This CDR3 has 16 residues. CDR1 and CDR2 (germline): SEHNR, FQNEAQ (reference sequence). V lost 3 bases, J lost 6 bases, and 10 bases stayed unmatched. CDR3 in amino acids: CASSFGSGRGGFEQYF. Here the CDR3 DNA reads TGTGCCAGCAGCTTCGGTAGCGGGAGGGGAGGCTTCGAGCAGTACTTC.

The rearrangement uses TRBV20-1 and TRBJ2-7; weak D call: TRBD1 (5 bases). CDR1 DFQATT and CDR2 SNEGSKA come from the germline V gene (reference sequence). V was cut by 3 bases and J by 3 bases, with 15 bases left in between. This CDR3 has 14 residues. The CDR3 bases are TGCAGTGCTAGCCGCAGGGCCGATTTCTACGAGCAGTACTTC. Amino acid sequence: CSASRRADFYEQYF.

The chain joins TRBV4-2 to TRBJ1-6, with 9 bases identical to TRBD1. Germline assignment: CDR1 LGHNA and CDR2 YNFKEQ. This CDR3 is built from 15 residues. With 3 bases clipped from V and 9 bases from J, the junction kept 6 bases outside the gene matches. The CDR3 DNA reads TGTGCCAGCAGCCACTCCACAGGGGGCGGTTCACCCCTCCACTTT. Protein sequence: CASSHSTGGGSPLHF.

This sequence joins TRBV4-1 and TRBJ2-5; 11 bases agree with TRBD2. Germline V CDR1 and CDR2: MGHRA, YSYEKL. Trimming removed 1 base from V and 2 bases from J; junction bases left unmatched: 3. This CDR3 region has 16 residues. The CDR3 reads CASSQGSSGGQETQYF. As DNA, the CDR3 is TGCGCCAGCAGCCAAGGTTCTAGCGGGGGGCAAGAGACCCAGTACTTC.

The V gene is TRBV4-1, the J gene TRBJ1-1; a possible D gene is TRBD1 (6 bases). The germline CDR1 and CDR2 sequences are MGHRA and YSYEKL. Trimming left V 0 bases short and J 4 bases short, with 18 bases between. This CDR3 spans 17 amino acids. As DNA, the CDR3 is TGCGCCAGCAGCCAAGAGGGGGCAGGACAGCTTATCACTGAAGCTTTCTTT. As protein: CASSQEGAGQLITEAFF.

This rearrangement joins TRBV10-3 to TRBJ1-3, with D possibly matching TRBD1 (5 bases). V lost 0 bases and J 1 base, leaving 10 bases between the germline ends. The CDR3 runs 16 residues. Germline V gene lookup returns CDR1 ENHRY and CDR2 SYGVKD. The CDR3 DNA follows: TGTGCCATCAGTGAGTCCGGGGGAAGATCTGGAAACACCATATATTTT. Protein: CAISESGGRSGNTIYF.

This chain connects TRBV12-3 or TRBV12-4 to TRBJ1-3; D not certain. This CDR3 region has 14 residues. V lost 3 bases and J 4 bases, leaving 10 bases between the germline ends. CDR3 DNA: TGTGCCAGCAGTTTCCCTACGACAGGAAACACCATATATTTT. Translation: CASSFPTTGNTIYF.

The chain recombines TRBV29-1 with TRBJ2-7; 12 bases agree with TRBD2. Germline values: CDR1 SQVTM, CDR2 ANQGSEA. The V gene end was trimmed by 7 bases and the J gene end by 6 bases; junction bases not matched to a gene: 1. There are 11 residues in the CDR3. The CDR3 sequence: CSAGLAGEQYF. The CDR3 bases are TGCAGCGCGGGACTAGCGGGCGAGCAGTACTTC.

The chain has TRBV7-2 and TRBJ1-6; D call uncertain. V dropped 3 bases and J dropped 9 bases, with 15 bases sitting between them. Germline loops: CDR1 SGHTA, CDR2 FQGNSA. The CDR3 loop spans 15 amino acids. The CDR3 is CASSLVGVSASPLHF. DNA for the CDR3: TGTGCCAGCAGCTTGGTAGGAGTCTCCGCTTCACCCCTCCACTTT.

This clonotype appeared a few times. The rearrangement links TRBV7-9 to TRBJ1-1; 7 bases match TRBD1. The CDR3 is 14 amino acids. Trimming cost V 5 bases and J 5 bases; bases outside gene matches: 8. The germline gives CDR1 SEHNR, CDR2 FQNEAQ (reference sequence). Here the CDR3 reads CASSPFVDRTEAFF. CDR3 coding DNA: TGTGCCAGCAGCCCCTTCGTGGACAGGACTGAAGCTTTCTTT.

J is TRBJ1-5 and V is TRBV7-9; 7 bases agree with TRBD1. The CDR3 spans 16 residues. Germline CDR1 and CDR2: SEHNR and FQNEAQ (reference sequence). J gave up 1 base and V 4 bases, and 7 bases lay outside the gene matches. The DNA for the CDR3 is TGTGCCAGCAGCTCGGACAGGATGGAAAGCAATCAGCCCCAGCATTTT. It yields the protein CASSSDRMESNQPQHF. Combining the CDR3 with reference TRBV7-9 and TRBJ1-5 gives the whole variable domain DTGVSQNPRHKITKRGQNVTFRCDPISEHNRLYWYRQTLGQGPEFLTYFQNEAQLEKSRLLSDRFSAERPKGSFSTLEIQRTEQGDSAMYLCASSSDRMESNQPQHFGDGTRLSIL.

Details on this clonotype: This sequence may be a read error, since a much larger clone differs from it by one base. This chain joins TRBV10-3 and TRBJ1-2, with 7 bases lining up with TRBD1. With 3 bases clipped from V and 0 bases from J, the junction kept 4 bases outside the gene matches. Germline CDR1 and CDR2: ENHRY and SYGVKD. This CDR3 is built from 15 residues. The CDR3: CAISDPGTANYGYTF. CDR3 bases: TGTGCCATCAGTGATCCCGGGACAGCTAACTATGGCTACACCTTC.